The sequence of this T cell receptor (beta chain) was determined in a study of blood T cells in healthy people across ages (dated by TCRdb to 2014 to 2015). About the study as a whole: In model experiments, roughly one uniquely barcoded TCR beta cDNA molecule per two T cells was captured by template switching. To avoid experimental bias, donors of different ages were spread randomly across the sequencing lanes. The study measured age-related changes in TCR beta repertoire diversity using deep sequencing normalized with unique cDNA molecular identifiers. Four age groups were formed from the donors: young (average approximately 15 years), middle-aged (around 37), aged (about 62) and long-lived (approximately 78). The study analyzed two additional independent replicas of 1 million unique cDNA reads from the same blood draw for two donors, one aged 18 to 29 and one aged 80 or older.

As for this clonotype: It lacks a known antigen. The sample holds no much larger clone one base away, and base qualities are not on file.

The donors were 40 or so Caucasian individuals from Russia, aged about 6 to 95 years, who were systemically healthy. Ten milliliters of peripheral blood were drawn from each donor into EDTA-treated Vacutainer tubes. Ficoll-Paque density-gradient centrifugation was used to isolate PBMCs, with at least 6 million per sample. Total RNA was extracted from PBMCs with Trizol reagent, with at least 6 micrograms obtained per sample. For every donor, an aliquot of PBMCs went through flow cytometry to measure the percentages of naive CD45RAhigh/CD27high T cells. The germline V gene supplies CDR1 MNHEY and CDR2 SVGEGT. V is cut by 6 bases and J by 0 bases, and the space between the germline ends is 17 bases. The CDR3 contains 17 residues, cysteine and phenylalanine counted. The CDR3 DNA has 51 bases and is translated from base 1. Libraries were constructed by 5' RACE. The sequencer listed for this sample is Illumina HiSeq 2500. The second PCR ran for roughly 7 to 12 cycles and used a J-beta primer mix along with a sample-barcoded 5' primer. A template-switch 5' adaptor carrying 12 random nucleotides introduced a unique molecular identifier onto each TCR beta cDNA molecule. Each sample yielded at least 2.5 million CDR3-containing paired-end reads. The Mint cDNA synthesis kit, primed by a TRBC-specific oligonucleotide, was used to synthesize first-strand cDNA from all RNA. Following uracil-DNA glycosylase treatment, all cDNA underwent a first 18-cycle PCR with the universal primers M1SS and BC2_uni_R. Processing in the source paper ran as follows. For normalization, 1 million high-quality reads were randomly selected from each sample, with every read carrying a distinct molecular identifier. Reads sharing molecular identifiers were discarded rather than binned into consensus sequences. MiTCR, set to a Q25 quality threshold and the strictest error-elimination algorithm, was used for CDR3 identification, clonotype clustering and error correction. A nonparametric unseen species model with Euler transformation was used to estimate lower-bound total TCR beta diversity. TCRdb trimmed the raw reads at Q25, called clones with MiXCR and kept productive beta chains. Merged by CDR3 protein, the rows form single entries marked with the most common genes and DNA. TCRdb's processing, not the authors' own work, is the source of the V and J calls. Counted in this sample were around 1.5 million distinct CDR3 sequences; 45% to 70% of them appeared once. The ten largest clones represent over 6.5% of the sample.

The study at large found these results: Since profiling was done on bulk unsorted PBMCs, naive and antigen-experienced compartments could not be conclusively compared. The CMV infection status of donors was not known, potentially confounding age-related changes in expanded clonotypes. Estimates of total diversity based on one million sequenced T cells were regarded as lower bounds and as underestimates. There was a strong correlation between observed TCR beta diversity and the percentage of naive T cells measured by flow cytometry. Compared with the aged group, the long-lived group had more naive CD4+ T cells, fewer expanded clones and increased TCR diversity, a pattern suggesting age selection. As age increased, observed TCR beta diversity per million T cells dropped in a roughly linear way, and a significant reduction was already evident by age 40.

In this chain, TRBV6-2 or TRBV6-3 is recombined with TRBJ2-2; the D segment cannot be called with confidence. This sequence originates from a man younger than 35 in good health. Sequenced input: blood. This receptor carries the CDR3 CASSHFGYRANTGELFF. The DNA sequence reads TGTGCCAGCAGCCATTTTGGTTACCGTGCGAACACCGGGGAGCTGTTTTTT.